This T cell receptor beta chain was sequenced during a study of cytomegalovirus exposure and HLA in healthy donors. The CDR3 is 15 residues long. Germline CDR1 reads SGHRS; CDR2 reads YFSETQ. Whole-study results and caveats: Previous analysis showed most TCR beta V segments were productive about 90% or about 30% of the time. With further analysis later on, most CMV-associated TCR beta chains appeared HLA-restricted. Within the data, a cluster of highly shared sequence variants was likely a sequencing artifact.

To note about this clone: Its matching antigen is unknown. The germline gene is not matched at one end of the junction; a read error may be the cause.

The PCR employed 60 Vbeta primers together with 13 Jbeta primers. Produced via immunoSEQ multiplex PCR; TCRdb's table is partial and in-frame only. The data show approximately 220,000 clones, nearly 80% seen once. The chain combines TRBV5-1 with TRBJ2-5, with D possibly TRBD2 on 7 matching bases. Specimen: PBMCs. The clonotype comes from a male donor in good health and CMV-seronegative. The chain's CDR3 is CASSSGTQTQEAQYF. CDR3 sequence (DNA): TGCGCCAGCAGCAGCGGGACACAAACTCAAGAGGCCCAGTACTTC.